The 25 T cell receptor beta chains reported below all come from one sample, sequenced in a study of graft-versus-host responses after intestinal transplantation. Clones were sequenced by immunoSEQ multiplex PCR, and TCRdb holds only the in-frame ones, with some missing. The repertoire holds about 110,000 clones, with 85% to 95% as singletons. These TCRs are of unknown antigen specificity. Here the sequenced sample was unstimulated CD8+ T cells sorted from spleen or lymph node cells, taken before transplant. The receptors were gathered from a human donor who was the organ donor for an intestinal transplant.

The rearrangement links TRBV6-7 to TRBJ2-5, with a weak D call TRBD1 (6 bases). The end of the DNA fits TRBJ2-7 better, so the J call may be wrong. TRBV6-7 is filed as an ORF, its function uncertain. The CDR3 is 12 amino acids. The CDR3 protein is CVLIQGPHEQYF. CDR3 coding DNA: TGTGTTCTGATACAGGGTCCCCACGAGCAGTACTTC.

The chain is built from TRBV7-2 and TRBJ2-3; TRBD1 aligns across 8 bases. Trimming removed 5 bases from V and 4 bases from J; junction bases left unmatched: 8. Germline CDR1 is SGHTA and CDR2 is FQGNSA. The CDR3 spans 15 residues. CDR3 sequence reads: CASSPERTGSDTQYF. The CDR3 nucleotides read TGTGCCAGCAGCCCAGAGCGGACAGGGTCAGATACGCAGTATTTT.

With regard to this clone: A junction boundary mismatches the germline segment, possibly from a read error. Additional DNA sequences in this sample encode the identical CDR3. The chain couples TRBV6-1 to TRBJ2-7, with a weak D call TRBD2 (5 bases). This CDR3 has 18 residues. In germline, CDR1 is MNHNS, CDR2 SASEGT. CDR3 sequence reads: CASSELLELTRGSYEQYF. DNA for the CDR3: TGCGCCAGCAGTGAATTGTTAGAATTGACCCGGGGATCCTACGAGCAGTACTTC.

This sequence joins TRBV25-1 and TRBJ1-3; D ambiguous. Germline-derived CDR1 and CDR2 are MGHDK and SYGVNS. This CDR3 has 13 amino acids. V shed 4 bases and J shed 6 bases, with 10 bases lying between them. The CDR3 spells CASSGWTANTIYF. The CDR3 region has the DNA TGTGCCAGCAGTGGGTGGACGGCAAACACCATATATTTT. Complete variable domain (other parts from reference TRBV25-1 and TRBJ1-3): EADIYQTPRYLVIGTGKKITLECSQTMGHDKMYWYQQDPGMELHLIHYSYGVNSTEKGDLSSESTVSRIRTEHFPLTLESARPSHTSQYLCASSGWTANTIYFGEGSWLTVV.

The chain recombines TRBV18 with TRBJ2-3, with D tentatively TRBD1 (6 bases). CDR3 length equals 15 residues. Germline CDR1 and CDR2: KGHSH and LQKENI. Trimming cost V 6 bases and J 12 bases, with 25 bases left between them. CDR3 region: CASSTGRTATGRQYF. DNA for the CDR3: TGTGCCAGCTCCACAGGGCGGACAGCCACGGGGAGACAGTATTTT.

The table lists this clone with a count of one. V usage is TRBV7-2 and J usage is TRBJ2-5, with TRBD2 matching 13 bases. The J segment lost 5 bases and the V segment lost 6 bases, leaving 6 bases of the junction unmatched. The V gene's germline CDR1 is SGHTA and CDR2 FQGNSA. The CDR3 consists of 15 residues. CDR3 sequence: CASSRTSGSRETQYF. CDR3 nucleotides: TGTGCCAGCAGTCGGACTAGCGGGAGTCGGGAGACCCAGTACTTC.

CDR3 in DNA: TGTGCTAGTGGTTTGGTCCGTGTTGATACGCAGTATTTT. This codes for CASGLVRVDTQYF. The chain links TRBV12-5 to TRBJ2-3; D is undetermined. From germline, CDR1 is LGHNT and CDR2 FRNRAP. The CDR3 runs 13 residues. Trimming shortened V by 0 bases and J by 6 bases, and 7 bases separated the two germline ends.

The V call is TRBV11-2, the J call TRBJ2-1, with D possibly being TRBD1 or TRBD2 (5 bases each). The CDR3 spans 12 residues. Per the germline V gene, CDR1 is SGHAT and CDR2 is FQNNGV. V lost 5 bases and J 9 bases, leaving 11 bases between the germline ends. The CDR3 nucleotides read TGTGCCAGCAGCCTGGGACGGGCTGAGCAGTTCTTC. This gives the protein CASSLGRAEQFF. The full variable domain, rest sourced from reference TRBV11-2 and TRBJ2-1, is EAGVAQSPRYKIIEKRQSVAFWCNPISGHATLYWYQQILGQGPKLLIQFQNNGVVDDSQLPKDRFSAERLKGVDSTLKIQPAKLEDSAVYLCASSLGRAEQFFGPGTRLTVL.

This chain uses TRBV9 with TRBJ2-3, with 7 bases fitting TRBD1. Looked up from germline, CDR1 is SGDLS and CDR2 is YYNGEE. This CDR3 is 16 amino acids long. Unmatched junction bases numbered 9, after V lost 3 bases and J lost 2 bases. The CDR3 coding sequence is TGTGCCAGCAGCGCCTGGGACAGTGCCCCCACAGATACGCAGTATTTT. It translates to CASSAWDSAPTDTQYF.

The rearrangement links TRBV29-1 to TRBJ2-1; 11 bases agree with TRBD2. J was trimmed by 8 bases and V by 4 bases; bases with no gene match: 7. Germline V lookup: CDR1 SQVTM, CDR2 ANQGSEA. The CDR3 loop spans 14 amino acids. CDR3 residues: CSVVTSGRGDEQFF. Written as DNA, the CDR3 is TGCAGCGTTGTAACTAGCGGGAGAGGAGATGAGCAGTTCTTC.

The chain links TRBV9 to TRBJ1-2; 7 bases match TRBD1. The V and J ends lost 3 bases and 0 bases, in that order; junction bases with no gene match: 11. The CDR3 sequence is 17 residues long. Per the germline V gene, CDR1 is SGDLS and CDR2 is YYNGEE. The CDR3 sequence: CASSGPGQQHSNYGYTF. CDR3 DNA: TGTGCCAGCAGCGGACCGGGACAGCAGCACTCTAACTATGGCTACACCTTC.

The chain is built from TRBV4-1 and TRBJ2-7, with D unresolved. CDR1 MGHRA and CDR2 YSYEKL come from the germline V gene. The germline V and J ends were trimmed by 0 bases and 3 bases, with 6 bases remaining between them. The CDR3 is 13 amino acids. CDR3 in DNA: TGCGCCAGCAGCCAAGATTGGAGCTACGAGCAGTACTTC. Protein sequence: CASSQDWSYEQYF.

The CDR3 DNA reads TGTGCCAGCAGGTCACGGGATAACTATGGCTACACCTTC. This sequence encodes CASRSRDNYGYTF. The chain is built from TRBV5-8 and TRBJ1-2; no firm D call. The CDR3 contains 13 residues. The germline V gene has CDR1 SGHTS and CDR2 YDEGEE. Deletions cut 5 bases from V and 1 base from J, with 9 bases between.

The genes are TRBV10-1 and TRBJ1-4; 10 bases line up with TRBD1. CDR3 length: 14 residues. Germline V gene data show CDR1 as WNHNN and CDR2 as SYGVQD (reference sequence). V gave up 5 bases and J gave up 13 bases; unmatched junction bases: 10. The CDR3: CASSSTPGTGVLFF. The CDR3 DNA sequence: TGCGCCAGCAGTTCTACGCCGGGGACAGGGGTACTGTTTTTT.

The V and J genes are TRBV30 and TRBJ2-1; maybe TRBD1 (7 bases). This CDR3 spans 18 amino acids. The germline V gene encodes CDR1 GTSNPN and CDR2 SVGIG (reference sequence). The V end was cut by 4 bases, the J end by 7 bases, with 29 bases between. CDR3 in DNA: TGTGCCTGGACCCAACAGGGCCCGACTAGTCCCAGGGGGAATGAGCAGTTCTTC. It specifies CAWTQQGPTSPRGNEQFF.

This clone has just one count. The chain combines TRBV7-2 with TRBJ1-1; D is unresolved. This CDR3 spans 15 amino acids. Germline-derived CDR1 and CDR2 are SGHTA and FQGNSA. V shed 5 bases and J shed 4 bases, with 17 bases lying between them. The CDR3 DNA is TGTGCCAGCAGCCCACAGCCTGGGGTCGGCACTGAAGCTTTCTTT. This encodes CASSPQPGVGTEAFF.

The chain carries TRBV28 and TRBJ1-1; 10 bases fit TRBD1. Germline-derived CDR1 and CDR2 are MDHEN and SYDVKM. The V gene end was trimmed by 3 bases and the J gene end by 1 base; junction bases not matched to a gene: 2. The CDR3 length is 15 residues. The CDR3 region is CASSLTGGANTEAFF. The CDR3 DNA follows: TGTGCCAGCAGTTTGACAGGGGGCGCGAACACTGAAGCTTTCTTT.

The rearrangement joins TRBV6-5 to TRBJ2-7; D call uncertain. V was pared by 6 bases and J by 2 bases, with 17 bases between. Germline loops: CDR1 MNHEY, CDR2 SVGAGI. This CDR3 region has 15 residues. Written as DNA, the CDR3 is TGTGCCAGCAGCCGCTTGAGGTACTGGACCTACGAGCAGTACTTC. It encodes CASSRLRYWTYEQYF.

The chain links TRBV2 to TRBJ2-7, with D uncertain. The CDR3 runs to 13 residues. CDR1 and CDR2 from the germline V gene are SNHLY and FYNNEI. Trimming left V 1 base short and J 4 bases short, with 8 bases between. For the CDR3, the DNA is TGTGCCAGCAGTGAAGTTTGGGATTACGAGCAGTACTTC. As protein: CASSEVWDYEQYF.

The chain is built from TRBV30 and TRBJ1-1; D not certain. The CDR3 runs to 12 residues. CDR1 is GTSNPN and CDR2 is SVGIG in the germline V gene (reference sequence). Trimming removed 7 bases at V and 2 bases at J, with 11 bases between. Written as DNA, the CDR3 is TGTGCCTACCTATCAGGAAACACTGAAGCTTTCTTT. It yields the protein CAYLSGNTEAFF.

The chain employs TRBV30 and TRBJ2-3; no definite D call. The CDR3 is made up of 12 amino acids. Germline V lookup: CDR1 GTSNPN, CDR2 SVGIG (reference sequence). V was pared by 3 bases and J by 6 bases, with 10 bases between. CDR3 coding DNA: TGTGCCTGGAGCTTGGTATGGGATACGCAGTATTTT. It codes for CAWSLVWDTQYF.

This clone was found once. Other DNA sequences within the sample encode an identical CDR3. V gene TRBV5-6 combines with J gene TRBJ2-5, with D possibly matching TRBD1 (6 bases). Trimming left V 0 bases short and J 5 bases short, with 11 bases between. CDR1 and CDR2 from the germline V gene are SGHDT and YYEEEE. The CDR3 is made up of 14 amino acids. The CDR3 region has the DNA TGTGCCAGCAGCTTGGGACAGGCTCAGGAGACCCAGTACTTC. Translating gives CASSLGQAQETQYF.

This clone appeared a single time. The genes are TRBV20-1 and TRBJ2-3; the D is unclear. In germline, CDR1 is DFQATT, CDR2 SNEGSKA (reference sequence). V lost 2 bases to trimming and J lost 4 bases, with 4 bases between them. The length of the CDR3 is 11 residues. CDR3 coding DNA: TGCAGTGCTAGATTCGCAGATACGCAGTATTTT. Its translation: CSARFADTQYF.

The chain is built from TRBV7-6 and TRBJ2-3, with D perhaps TRBD1 (5 bases). With 5 bases removed from V and 4 bases from J, the gap between germline ends came to 10 bases. The V gene's germline CDR1 is SGHVS and CDR2 FNYEAQ. CDR3 length: 13 amino acids. The CDR3 spells CASSRMGPDTQYF. CDR3 DNA: TGTGCCAGCAGCCGGATGGGGCCAGATACGCAGTATTTT.

V and J are TRBV28 and TRBJ2-7; no firm D call. CDR3 length: 13 residues. Trimming removed 4 bases from V and 3 bases from J, with 10 bases in between. Germline V gene sequence: CDR1 MDHEN, CDR2 SYDVKM. Here the CDR3 DNA reads TGTGCCAGCAGTTCGCTGGAACGCTACGAGCAGTACTTC. Amino acid sequence: CASSSLERYEQYF.